A single sample gave rise to the 25 T cell receptor beta chains below, sequenced in a study of blood T cells in healthy people across ages. Together with a sample-barcoded 5' primer, a J-beta primer mix was included in a second PCR lasting roughly 6 to 12 cycles. TCRdb re-called the 5' RACE reads through MiXCR, storing one row per CDR3 protein. The profile shows about 1.6 million distinct CDR3 sequences, about 35% of them singletons. The sequenced sample consisted of blood. These receptor sequences come from a woman aged 30 to 39 in good health.

This clonotype was seen a handful of times. This chain joins TRBV7-2 and TRBJ2-7; D possibly corresponds to TRBD2 (6 bases). V lost 5 bases and J 3 bases, leaving 17 bases between the germline ends. CDR1 SGHTA and CDR2 FQGNSA come from the germline V gene. This CDR3 contains 15 residues. CDR3 sequence reads: CASSASPGVIYEQYF. CDR3 coding DNA: TGTGCCAGCAGCGCGTCACCGGGGGTAATCTACGAGCAGTACTTC.

This clonotype was seen many times. This rearrangement joins TRBV10-1 to TRBJ1-2, with D possibly matching TRBD1 (5 bases). The germline V gene has CDR1 WNHNN and CDR2 SYGVQD (reference sequence). There are 14 residues in the CDR3. V lost 3 bases, J lost 5 bases, and 13 bases lay in between. For the CDR3, the DNA is TGCGCCAGCAGTGATTTGGGGACGCCTTATGGCTACACCTTC. Residues: CASSDLGTPYGYTF.

The chain is built from TRBV28 and TRBJ2-3; D is ambiguous. There are 16 residues in the CDR3. Deletions cut 4 bases from V and 2 bases from J, with 16 bases between. Looked up from germline, CDR1 is MDHEN and CDR2 is SYDVKM. CDR3 region: CASSSLPSADTDTQYF. DNA of the CDR3: TGTGCCAGCAGTTCCCTCCCAAGCGCGGACACAGATACGCAGTATTTT.

Many counts were recorded for this clonotype. The chain is built from TRBV29-1 and TRBJ2-5; D ambiguous. Trimming removed 5 bases at V and 5 bases at J, with 12 bases between. The CDR3 has 12 amino acids. Germline CDR1 and CDR2: SQVTM and ANQGSEA. The CDR3, as DNA: TGCAGCGTTAAGAAGAAAATCGAGACCCAGTACTTC. Translation: CSVKKKIETQYF. Full variable domain (missing parts from reference TRBV29-1 and TRBJ2-5): SAVISQKPSRDICQRGTSLTIQCQVDSQVTMMFWYRQQPGQSLTLIATANQGSEATYESGFVIDKFPISRPNLTFSTLTVSNMSPEDSSIYLCSVKKKIETQYFGPGTRLLVL.

This chain joins TRBV4-1 and TRBJ2-3; no clear D gene. This CDR3 spans 15 amino acids. V was cut by 0 bases and J by 3 bases, with 10 bases left in between. Germline CDR1 and CDR2: MGHRA and YSYEKL. The CDR3 reads CASSQDLLITDTQYF. The CDR3 DNA is TGCGCCAGCAGCCAAGATTTACTGATTACAGATACGCAGTATTTT.

This clonotype was counted only a few times. CDR3 in amino acids: CSASPLAGGNNEQFF. CDR3 coding DNA: TGCAGTGCTAGCCCGCTAGCGGGAGGAAACAATGAGCAGTTCTTC. The chain uses TRBV20-1 and TRBJ2-1; TRBD2 matches 11 bases. The CDR3 extends over 15 amino acids. V was clipped by 3 bases and J by 5 bases; unmatched bases: 6. Germline CDR1 and CDR2: DFQATT and SNEGSKA (reference sequence).

This clonotype has a count of ten or more. V is TRBV4-1 and J is TRBJ1-4; tentative D call: TRBD1 (5 bases). The CDR3 sequence is 15 residues long. V lost 2 bases and J lost 0, with 7 bases in between. Germline V lookup: CDR1 MGHRA, CDR2 YSYEKL. The CDR3 nucleotides are TGCGCCAGCAGCCAACAGGGATCAACTAATGAAAAACTGTTTTTT. This codes for CASSQQGSTNEKLFF.

This clonotype has more than one count but fewer than ten. The gene calls are TRBV5-4 and TRBJ1-2; the D is unclear. Germline assignment: CDR1 SGHNT and CDR2 YYREEE (reference sequence). This CDR3 contains 13 residues. Trimming took 1 base from V and 8 from J, leaving 12 bases between them. In DNA form, the CDR3 reads TGTGCCAGCAGCTTGCAGGCCGCGGGGGGCTACACCTTC. Residues: CASSLQAAGGYTF. Supplemented by reference TRBV5-4 and TRBJ1-2, the full variable domain reads ETGVTQSPTHLIKTRGQQVTLRCSSQSGHNTVSWYQQALGQGPQFIFQYYREEENGRGNFPPRFSGLQFPNYSSELNVNALELDDSALYLCASSLQAAGGYTFGSGTRLTVV.

This chain connects TRBV10-3 to TRBJ2-5; D may match TRBD1 or TRBD2 (5 bases each). The CDR3 has 14 residues. The germline CDR1 and CDR2 sequences are ENHRY and SYGVKD. V shed 4 bases and J shed 5 bases, with 14 bases lying between them. The CDR3, as DNA: TGTGCCATCAGTGGGGGCATAGAGGGGGAGACCCAGTACTTC. Translating gives CAISGGIEGETQYF.

This clonotype was seen at least ten times. The rearrangement uses TRBV4-1 and TRBJ2-1; tentative D call: TRBD2 (5 bases). The CDR3 sequence is 14 residues long. V lost 4 bases and J lost 9, with 16 bases in between. Germline CDR1 and CDR2: MGHRA and YSYEKL. The CDR3 reads CASSPTTMSGEQFF. DNA for the CDR3: TGCGCCAGCAGCCCGACTACAATGTCAGGTGAGCAGTTCTTC.

V usage is TRBV20-1 and J usage is TRBJ2-2, with no clear D. The ends were cut back, 1 base at V and 4 bases at J, with 10 bases in the middle. Germline V gene lookup returns CDR1 DFQATT and CDR2 SNEGSKA (reference sequence). CDR3 length: 14 residues. The CDR3 loop is CSARVSSGTGELFF. The CDR3 DNA reads TGCAGTGCTAGAGTGAGTTCTGGCACCGGGGAGCTGTTTTTT.

This clonotype occurred a few times. The chain couples TRBV12-3 or TRBV12-4 to TRBJ2-3, with unresolved D. The CDR3 is made up of 13 amino acids. Trimming cost V 3 bases and J 6 bases, with 10 bases left between them. CDR3 residues: CASSFENDDTQYF. DNA of the CDR3: TGTGCCAGCAGTTTCGAGAACGACGATACGCAGTATTTT.

V and J are TRBV7-3 and TRBJ2-1, with 16 bases matching TRBD2. The CDR3 is 19 amino acids. V was pared by 3 bases and J by 9 bases, with 14 bases of the junction left unmatched. Germline lookup yields CDR1 SGHTA and CDR2 FQGTGA. The DNA of the CDR3 is TGTGCCAGCAGCTTGTCCGGGACTAGCGGGGGGGCTGGGTCACTTGAGCAGTTCTTC. It codes for CASSLSGTSGGAGSLEQFF.

The chain carries TRBV9 and TRBJ2-7; either TRBD1 or TRBD2 may supply D (5 bases each). Germline CDR1 and CDR2: SGDLS and YYNGEE. The CDR3 loop spans 14 amino acids. V gave up 2 bases and J gave up 2 bases, with 11 bases separating them. The CDR3 DNA reads TGTGCCAGCAGCGTTGGGGACGAACCCTACGAGCAGTACTTC. Its protein is CASSVGDEPYEQYF.

The chain carries TRBV28 and TRBJ2-2; D uncertain. CDR3 size: 13 residues. The V and J ends lost 6 bases and 6 bases respectively, with 11 bases between them. Germline CDR1 reads MDHEN; CDR2 reads SYDVKM. The CDR3 is CASSPPPSGELFF. For the CDR3, the DNA is TGTGCCAGCAGCCCGCCCCCCTCCGGGGAGCTGTTTTTT.

In this sample, this clonotype turned up a few times. This chain links TRBV12-3 or TRBV12-4 with TRBJ2-3; D is unclear. Trimming removed 3 bases from V and 4 bases from J, with 8 bases in between. CDR3 size: 13 residues. The CDR3 region is CASSFLIADTQYF. DNA of the CDR3: TGTGCCAGCAGTTTCCTAATAGCAGATACGCAGTATTTT.

The sample holds a few counts of this clonotype. This chain connects TRBV7-8 to TRBJ2-7, with 7 bases aligning to TRBD1. The junction had 10 bases not matched to a gene; V was cut back by 5 bases and J by 0 bases. The CDR3 runs to 16 residues. The germline V gene has CDR1 SGHVS and CDR2 FQNEAQ. The CDR3 coding sequence is TGTGCCAGCAGCCGCTACCCGGGACAGAGCTCCTACGAGCAGTACTTC. Amino acid sequence: CASSRYPGQSSYEQYF.

This clonotype was seen more than once but under ten times. This chain uses TRBV12-3 or TRBV12-4 with TRBJ1-5; D is uncertain. This CDR3 spans 15 amino acids. The V end was cut by 1 base, the J end by 4 bases, with 11 bases between. The CDR3 is CASSLEGQPNQPQHF. CDR3 sequence (DNA): TGTGCCAGCAGTTTAGAAGGGCAACCAAATCAGCCCCAGCATTTT.

The chain employs TRBV12-3 or TRBV12-4 and TRBJ2-1; D is possibly TRBD1 (6 bases). CDR3 size: 12 residues. V was trimmed by 8 bases and J by 6 bases, leaving 11 bases between them. The CDR3 region has the DNA TGTGCCAGCCTCGGACAGTTCAATGAGCAGTTCTTC. This sequence encodes CASLGQFNEQFF.

V and J are TRBV7-8 and TRBJ2-1; D is unclear. CDR1 SGHVS and CDR2 FQNEAQ come from the germline V gene. Trimming removed 3 bases from V and 5 bases from J, with 8 bases in between. This CDR3 contains 13 residues. The CDR3 DNA is TGTGCCAGCAGCTTTTGGACCGACAATGAGCAGTTCTTC. This codes for CASSFWTDNEQFF.

This chain joins TRBV27 and TRBJ2-7; 8 bases are shared with TRBD1. The CDR3 is 16 amino acids. J gave up 0 bases and V 5 bases, and 9 bases lay outside the gene matches. Germline CDR1 is MNHEY and CDR2 is SMNVEV (reference sequence). The CDR3 coding sequence is TGTGCCAGCAGTGTATACGGGACAGGAAGCTCCTACGAGCAGTACTTC. It codes for CASSVYGTGSSYEQYF.

As concerns this clonotype: One end of the junction fails to match germline, which may point to a read error. This rearrangement joins TRBV3-1 to TRBJ1-6; TRBD1 is a possible D gene (6 bases). This CDR3 is built from 16 residues. Germline loops: CDR1 LGHDT, CDR2 YNNKEL (reference sequence). CDR3 region: CASSQVLGAEDSPHHF. CDR3 in DNA: TGTGCCAGCAGCCAAGTGCTGGGGGCGGAGGATTCACCCCACCACTTT. The whole variable domain, filled in from reference TRBV3-1 and TRBJ1-6, reads DTAVSQTPKYLVTQMGNDKSIKCEQNLGHDTMYWYKQDSKKFLKIMFSYNNKELIINETVPNRFSPKSPDKAHLNLHINSLELGDSAVYFCASSQVLGAEDSPHHFGNGTRLTVT.

The gene calls are TRBV5-1 and TRBJ2-1; weak D call: TRBD2 (7 bases). Germline V gene data show CDR1 as SGHRS and CDR2 as YFSETQ. This CDR3 comprises 15 residues. V shed 1 base and J shed 4 bases, with 12 bases lying between them. The CDR3 here is CASSLSGTIYNEQFF. CDR3 nucleotides: TGCGCCAGCAGCTTGAGCGGGACAATATACAATGAGCAGTTCTTC.

The table lists this clonotype with a few counts. The CDR3 nucleotides read TGCAGTGCTCACCCGGGACTGACCTACGAGCAGTACTTC. The encoded protein is CSAHPGLTYEQYF. The chain combines TRBV20-1 with TRBJ2-7; TRBD2 is a possible D gene (6 bases). Germline lookup yields CDR1 DFQATT and CDR2 SNEGSKA (reference sequence). The V end was cut by 5 bases, the J end by 2 bases, with 13 bases between. CDR3 length: 13 amino acids.

The chain recombines TRBV28 with TRBJ2-3; D not resolved. Germline values: CDR1 MDHEN, CDR2 SYDVKM. The CDR3 consists of 13 residues. V lost 1 base, J lost 8 bases, and 10 bases lay in between. The CDR3 DNA is TGTGCCAGCAGTTTATCTCTTGCAGGTACGCAGTATTTT. This translates into CASSLSLAGTQYF.